The present TCR beta chain was sequenced within a study of blood T cell repertoires in COVID-19. The ends lost 8 bases at V and 3 bases at J; junction bases unmatched: 9. Germline V gene lookup returns CDR1 LNHDA and CDR2 SQIVND (reference sequence). The CDR3 runs 15 residues. All enrollees were about 18 to 95 years old and from about 24 US areas. Recovered Cohort 3 donors showed two negative PCRs, clearance, or symptom resolution. Per the study methods: The assay estimated nucleated cells by amplifying reference gene primers. Profiling relied on immunoSEQ multiplex PCR, and the TCRdb table lists in-frame clones only, not all of them. V, J and clone size were drawn from that table, and D and trimming were deduced from the DNA. This sample has 400,000 to 450,000 clones, with approximately 92% found just once.

The source is a man younger than 45 who had recovered from COVID-19. Sequenced sample: PBMCs or T cells enriched from blood (not recorded which). This chain uses TRBV19 with TRBJ2-1; 8 bases map to TRBD1. CDR3 amino acids: CASRGQGRDYNEQFF. CDR3 DNA: TGTGCCAGTCGCGGACAGGGAAGGGACTACAATGAGCAGTTCTTC.